The source of this T cell receptor (beta chain) is a study of shared clonotypes between healthy human individuals. As for the study in general: Researchers drew samples from a couple of women and a few men aged 18 to 49.

Sequenced by immunoSEQ multiplex PCR; TCRdb stores in-frame clones only, minus some. The sample lists hundreds of thousands of clones; more than 85% were seen once. Trimming removed 5 bases from V and 3 bases from J; junction bases left unmatched: 9. The CDR3 sequence is 16 residues long. Germline lookup yields CDR1 SGHNT and CDR2 YENEEA. In the naive CD8 group, cells lacked CD45RO and were positively selected for CCR7, so terminally differentiated effector memory CD45RA+ cells were left out. The sample comprised naive CD8+ T cells sorted from blood. The genes are TRBV11-3 and TRBJ2-2; TRBD1 matches at 7 bases. The sequence derives from a young man in good health. The CDR3 nucleotides are TGTGCCAGCAGCCCTCTGGACAGGCGTTACACCGGGGAGCTGTTTTTT. This translates into CASSPLDRRYTGELFF.